Listed below are T cell receptor beta chains from one sample, sequenced in a study of blood T cell repertoires in COVID-19. Some clones are missing from TCRdb's copy, which holds only in-frame ones; the method was immunoSEQ multiplex PCR. The repertoire holds about 170,000 clones, with roughly 84% as singletons. The sample comprised peripheral blood. Receptor source: a woman in her 70s with COVID-19, enrolled during active disease. CDR3s include the opening cysteine and the closing phenylalanine or tryptophan. D genes are given only for firm matches. A row's size may be missing; if present it is once, few, many or a size class.

TRBJ2-2	-	-	TRBV5-8	CASFSQTGELFF	TGTGCCAGCTTTTCTCAGACCGGGGAGCTGTTTTTT
TRBJ1-1	-	once	TRBV6-5	CAIAQGRTEAFF	TGTGCCATCGCACAGGGACGGACTGAAGCTTTCTTT
TRBJ2-7	-	-	TRBV5-5	CASSLKGGWLDEQYF	TGTGCCAGCAGCTTGAAAGGAGGATGGTTGGACGAGCAGTACTTC
TRBJ1-1	TRBD1	-	TRBV5-1	CASRSSTGGGGGSEAFF	TGCGCCAGCAGATCGTCCACAGGGGGCGGTGGAGGGTCTGAAGCTTTCTTT
TRBJ1-1	TRBD1	-	TRBV6-5	CASSYGTGVMNTEAFF	TGTGCCAGCAGTTACGGGACAGGGGTTATGAACACTGAAGCTTTCTTT
TRBJ2-1	-	once	TRBV5-1	CASSLDHQVNEQFF	TGCGCCAGCAGCTTGGATCACCAGGTCAATGAGCAGTTCTTC
TRBJ2-1	-	-	TRBV21-1	CASSDFGEQLLVASYNEQFF	TGTGCCAGCAGCGATTTCGGGGAACAACTACTAGTTGCCTCCTACAATGAGCAGTTCTTC
TRBJ2-1	TRBD2	-	TRBV5-1	CASSRVLPGLAGVNEQFF	TGCGCCAGCAGTCGTGTTTTGCCGGGACTAGCGGGAGTGAATGAGCAGTTCTTC
TRBJ1-2	TRBD1	-	TRBV12-3/TRBV12-4	CASSLNRGGGYTF	TGTGCCAGCAGTTTGAACAGGGGAGGAGGCTACACCTTC
TRBJ1-4	-	once	TRBV28	CATRREDSLNEKLFF	TGTGCCACTCGTAGAGAGGACAGCCTTAATGAAAAACTGTTTTTT
TRBJ1-1	-	-	TRBV3-1/TRBV3-2	CASSQARGTEAFF	TGTGCCAGCAGCCAGGCTAGAGGAACTGAAGCTTTCTTT
TRBJ2-2	TRBD2	-	TRBV3-1/TRBV3-2	CASSQGGLARTGELFF	TGTGCCAGCAGCCAAGGGGGACTAGCGCGCACCGGGGAGCTGTTTTTT
TRBJ1-4	-	-	TRBV11-2	CASSFGIKNEKLFF	TGTGCCAGCAGCTTTGGCATCAAAAATGAAAAACTGTTTTTT
TRBJ1-1	TRBD1	-	TRBV6-5	CASSQKQGGNTEAFF	TGTGCCAGCAGCCAAAAGCAGGGGGGGAACACTGAAGCTTTCTTT
TRBJ2-5	-	-	TRBV27	CASSLWNREGRFGTQYF	TGTGCCAGCAGTCTCTGGAACCGGGAAGGACGGTTCGGGACCCAGTACTTC
TRBJ2-5	-	-	TRBV19	CASSMTGVPQETQYF	TGTGCCAGTAGTATGACGGGGGTCCCCCAAGAGACCCAGTACTTC
TRBJ2-2	-	-	TRBV5-1	CASSPVAGSNTGELFF	TGCGCCAGCAGCCCGGTGGCAGGGTCGAACACCGGGGAGCTGTTTTTT
TRBJ2-1	-	-	TRBV6-2/TRBV6-3	CASSYWGLGNEQFF	TGTGCCAGCAGTTACTGGGGCCTTGGGAATGAGCAGTTCTTC
TRBJ1-2	-	-	TRBV12-3/TRBV12-4	CASKTGGNYGYTF	TGTGCCAGCAAAACCGGGGGGAACTATGGCTACACCTTC
TRBJ1-5	TRBD1	-	TRBV2	CASREQGVNSNQPQHF	TGTGCCAGCCGGGAACAGGGGGTGAACAGCAATCAGCCCCAGCATTTT
TRBJ2-3	TRBD1	-	TRBV11-2	CASSLALEGARTDTQYF	TGTGCCAGCAGCTTAGCTCTAGAGGGGGCGAGAACAGATACGCAGTATTTT
TRBJ2-2	TRBD1	-	TRBV18	CASSHGTGDGTGELFF	TGTGCCAGCTCACATGGAACAGGGGATGGCACCGGGGAGCTGTTTTTT
TRBJ2-5	-	-	TRBV27	CASSLGAAALETQYF	TGTGCCAGCAGTTTGGGGGCCGCGGCTTTGGAGACCCAGTACTTC
TRBJ2-2	-	-	TRBV2	CASSEEGNGELFF	TGTGCCAGCAGTGAAGAGGGGAACGGGGAGCTGTTTTTT
TRBJ2-1	TRBD2	few	TRBV7-2	CASSLARLAGGNEQFF	TGTGCCAGCAGCTTAGCGCGGCTAGCGGGAGGAAATGAGCAGTTCTTC
TRBJ1-1	-	-	TRBV6-5	CASRAVGGLAEAFF	TGTGCCAGCAGAGCCGTTGGGGGGTTGGCTGAAGCTTTCTTT
TRBJ1-1	-	-	TRBV9	CASSVESGSGTEAFF	TGTGCCAGCAGCGTAGAATCCGGGAGCGGCACTGAAGCTTTCTTT
TRBJ2-5	TRBD1	-	TRBV5-1	CASSSSGGTETQYF	TGCGCCAGCAGCTCATCAGGGGGCACAGAGACCCAGTACTTC
TRBJ1-2	-	-	TRBV19	CASSISNRENGYTF	TGTGCCAGTAGTATATCTAACAGGGAGAATGGCTACACCTTC
TRBJ1-3	TRBD1	-	TRBV28	CASSPTGGTIYF	TGTGCCAGCAGCCCGACAGGGGGGACCATATATTTT